The text below deals with one T cell receptor beta chain. This sample stems from a study of T cell responses to AZD1222 COVID-19 vaccine. Deletions cut 7 bases from V and 3 bases from J, with 12 bases between. The CDR3 is 14 residues long. Germline V gene lookup returns CDR1 MNHNY and CDR2 SVGAGI (reference sequence). Profiled with immunoSEQ multiplex PCR; TCRdb holds only in-frame clones, not every one. The sample includes about 130,000 clones, 93% of them seen just once. This sequence was found in an adult in good health. V usage is TRBV6-6 and J usage is TRBJ2-2; no definite D call. The sequences come from peripheral blood, collected on day 0 of AZD1222 vaccination. CDR3 coding DNA: TGTGCCAGCACGCGCGTAAGGGACACCGGGGAGCTGTTTTTT. Protein product: CASTRVRDTGELFF.